The 14 T cell receptor beta chains below come from one sample, sequenced in a study of blood T cells in healthy people across ages. A J-beta primer mix and a sample-barcoded 5' primer were used in a second PCR of about 6 to 12 cycles. TCRdb fed the 5' RACE reads into MiXCR, producing one record per CDR3 protein. The sample carries hundreds of thousands of distinct CDR3 sequences, about 50% recorded once. Sequenced material: blood. The receptors were gathered from a woman over 75 in good health.

This clonotype was picked up many times. The V gene is TRBV20-1, the J gene TRBJ2-3, with 10 bases that match TRBD2. This CDR3 region has 14 residues. Germline CDR1 and CDR2: DFQATT and SNEGSKA (reference sequence). The V gene end was trimmed by 5 bases and the J gene end by 2 bases; junction bases not matched to a gene: 4. The CDR3 loop is CSAPLAGVTDTQYF. DNA for the CDR3: TGCAGTGCTCCTCTAGCGGGAGTCACAGATACGCAGTATTTT.

The V gene is TRBV12-3 or TRBV12-4, the J gene TRBJ2-5; TRBD2 aligns across 9 bases. The length of the CDR3 is 15 residues. V dropped 2 bases and J dropped 5; count of bases not matched to a gene: 6. CDR3 loop: CASSLSSGGTETQYF. CDR3 sequence (DNA): TGTGCCAGCAGTTTAAGCAGCGGGGGGACCGAGACCCAGTACTTC.

Comment on this clonotype: A much larger clone is a single base away; this may be a read error. This rearrangement joins TRBV2 to TRBJ2-7; D might be TRBD1 or TRBD2, each matching 5 bases. V lost 3 bases and J lost 4, with 16 bases in between. Germline V CDR1 and CDR2: SNHLY, FYNNEI. This CDR3 has 15 residues. This chain's CDR3 is CASSEGGRGFYEQYF. The CDR3 bases are TGTGCCAGCAGTGAGGGCGGACGGGGCTTTTACGAGCAGTACTTC.

Note on this clonotype: A much more abundant neighbour one base away suggests this may be a read error. This rearrangement joins TRBV25-1 to TRBJ2-3; possible D gene TRBD1, 6 bases. CDR3 length: 15 amino acids. Per the germline V gene, CDR1 is MGHDK and CDR2 is SYGVNS. The CDR3 bases are TGTGCCAGCAGTGGGAGGACAGTTAGCACAGATACGAAGTATTTT. It is translated as CASSGRTVSTDTKYF.

A remark on this clonotype: A clone one base away is much larger, so this may be a read error. The V call is TRBV28, the J call TRBJ2-3, with a tentative D call TRBD1 (6 bases). Germline V gives CDR1 MDHEN, CDR2 SYDVKM. V lost 4 bases, J lost 0 bases, and 14 bases lay in between. This CDR3 contains 16 residues. The CDR3 nucleotides are TGTGCCAGCAGTTCCCGGACAGACTCTAGCACAGATACGCAGTATTTT. It encodes CASSSRTDSSTDTQYF.

Remarks on this clonotype: A much larger clone differs from this one at a single base, so this may be a read error. The chain carries TRBV28 and TRBJ2-4; D ambiguous. The CDR3 length is 14 residues. Germline V lookup: CDR1 MDHEN, CDR2 SYDVKM. V lost 6 bases and J 5 bases, leaving 14 bases between the germline ends. This CDR3 is CASRSIGVENIQYF. The CDR3 DNA reads as TGTGCCAGCAGATCAATAGGAGTTGAAAACATTCAGTACTTC. Based on the CDR3 plus reference TRBV28 and TRBJ2-4, the full variable domain is DVKVTQSSRYLVKRTGEKVFLECVQDMDHENMFWYRQDPGLGLRLIYFSYDVKMKEKGDIPEGYSVSREKKERFSLILESASTNQTSMYLCASRSIGVENIQYFGAGTRLSVL.

This clonotype was observed many times. V usage is TRBV19 and J usage is TRBJ2-4; D might be TRBD1 (6 bases). The V end lost 5 bases, the J end lost 13 bases, and 18 bases lay between the germline ends. Germline V lookup: CDR1 LNHDA, CDR2 SQIVND (reference sequence). CDR3 length: 13 residues. CDR3: CASSPPGAYEQYF. CDR3 coding DNA: TGTGCCAGTAGTCCCCCAGGGGCCTATGAGCAGTACTTC.

This clonotype was recorded many times. One base away lies a much larger clone, so this may be a sequencing read error. The chain employs TRBV20-1 and TRBJ2-1, with no clear D. The J call may be incorrect, as the DNA end agrees better with TRBJ2-7. This CDR3 is built from 14 residues. From germline, CDR1 is DFQATT and CDR2 SNEGSKA (reference sequence). This chain's CDR3 is CSATLASSYNEQYF. CDR3 DNA sequence: TGCAGTGCTACACTCGCGAGCTCCTACAATGAGCAGTACTTC.

This clonotype was counted a single time. The rearrangement links TRBV5-1 to TRBJ2-4; 10 nucleotides agree with TRBD2. The CDR3 spans 16 residues. Germline CDR1 SGHRS, CDR2 YFSETQ. The V segment lost 4 bases and the J segment 5 bases; nucleotides outside the gene matches: 9. CDR3 in amino acids: CASSLSAGGPQNIQYF. DNA of the CDR3: TGCGCCAGCAGCCTCTCAGCGGGGGGGCCCCAAAACATTCAGTACTTC.

The chain links TRBV6-5 to TRBJ1-4; the D gene is possibly TRBD1 (6 bases). V lost 3 bases and J lost 7, with 15 bases in between. This CDR3 region has 15 residues. From germline, CDR1 is MNHEY and CDR2 SVGAGI. CDR3 amino acids: CASSYSTGASEKLFF. Here the CDR3 DNA reads TGTGCCAGCAGTTATTCGACGGGGGCGAGTGAAAAACTGTTTTTT.

Ten or more counts support this clonotype. The V gene is TRBV7-2, the J gene TRBJ1-4; the D is unclear. Trimming shortened V by 5 bases and J by 4 bases, and 5 bases separated the two germline ends. CDR1 and CDR2 from the germline V gene are SGHTA and FQGNSA. This CDR3 has 12 amino acids. The CDR3 region is CASSRGNEKLFF. CDR3 nucleotides: TGTGCCAGCAGCCGGGGTAATGAAAAACTGTTTTTT.

This clonotype was counted only a few times. Being one base from a much bigger clone, this may be a read error. This chain uses TRBV7-2 with TRBJ2-1; D gene unclear. Judging by the DNA end, TRBJ2-7 fits better; the J call may be wrong. The CDR3 contains 14 residues. Germline CDR1 is SGHTA and CDR2 is FQGNSA. In DNA form, the CDR3 reads TGTGCCAGCAGCCCCGACTCCGCCTACAATGAGCAGTACTTC. Translated: CASSPDSAYNEQYF.

This clonotype has at least ten counts. CDR3 sequence reads: CASSLTSGEYNEQFF. The DNA for the CDR3 is TGTGCCAGCTCACTGACTAGCGGGGAATACAATGAGCAGTTCTTC. V is TRBV18 and J is TRBJ2-1, with TRBD2 matching 11 bases. J gave up 4 bases and V 4 bases, and 3 bases lay outside the gene matches. Germline V gene data show CDR1 as KGHSH and CDR2 as LQKENI. The CDR3 totals 15 residues.

The gene calls are TRBV3-1 and TRBJ1-5; a possible D gene is TRBD1 (5 bases). This CDR3 spans 14 amino acids. Germline CDR1 is LGHDT and CDR2 is YNNKEL (reference sequence). Trimming pared 5 bases from V and 3 bases from J, leaving 11 bases between. The CDR3: CASSTQVNNQPQHF. In DNA form, the CDR3 reads TGTGCCAGCAGCACACAGGTGAACAATCAGCCCCAGCATTTT. The full variable domain, rest sourced from reference TRBV3-1 and TRBJ1-5, is DTAVSQTPKYLVTQMGNDKSIKCEQNLGHDTMYWYKQDSKKFLKIMFSYNNKELIINETVPNRFSPKSPDKAHLNLHINSLELGDSAVYFCASSTQVNNQPQHFGDGTRLSIL.